The T cell receptor (beta chain) described here comes from a study of CD8 T cells in Susac syndrome. An amount of RNA that ranged from roughly 0.45 to 1 ug was reverse transcribed with random hexamers. The CDR3 of TCR beta was amplified by immunoSEQ multiplex PCR across 54 Vbeta and 13 Jbeta. Each CDR3 protein gets one entry after TCRdb re-called the immunoSEQ multiplex PCR reads with MiXCR. The sample yields 180,000 or so distinct CDR3 sequences, 90% to 95% seen once. The sequenced target, TCR beta, came from blood CD8+ and CD4+ T cells. The CD8+ and CD4+ T cells were negatively isolated, with the TEMRA cells enriched by FACS. Sequenced sample: CD4+ T cells from PBMCs. The TCR originated in a human donor with multiple sclerosis.

This chain's CDR3 is CASSPGTSGVGEQYF. For the CDR3, the DNA is TGTGCCAGCAGCCCGGGGACTAGCGGGGTTGGCGAGCAGTACTTC. The J gene is TRBJ2-7, the V gene TRBV3-1; TRBD2 agrees at 13 bases. The CDR3 length is 15 residues. Losses at the gene ends were 4 bases for V and 6 bases for J; bases not matched to a gene: 6. Germline CDR1 and CDR2: LGHDT and YNNKEL (reference sequence).